The 27 T cell receptor beta chains below come from one sample, sequenced in a study of cytomegalovirus exposure and HLA in healthy donors. The primer mix had 60 Vbeta and 13 Jbeta primers. Repertoires were generated with immunoSEQ multiplex PCR, while TCRdb's copy carries only in-frame clones and drops some. The data contain some 90,000 clones, approximately 80% of them seen just once; the ten biggest clones take up about 3.3%. Source material: PBMCs. The source of these receptors is a woman in her 40s in good health and CMV-seronegative.

This chain links TRBV6-5 with TRBJ1-2; D gene uncertain. V was cut by 6 bases and J by 4 bases, with 12 bases left in between. This CDR3 has 13 amino acids. Germline lookup yields CDR1 MNHEY and CDR2 SVGAGI. DNA of the CDR3: TGTGCCAGCAGCCCGGAGCCGCGCTATGGCTACACCTTC. It translates to CASSPEPRYGYTF.

The chain has TRBV6-4 and TRBJ1-1; 9 bases line up with TRBD1. The V and J ends lost 6 bases and 5 bases, in that order; junction bases with no gene match: 7. Germline values: CDR1 MRHNA, CDR2 SNTAGT. The CDR3 covers 14 residues. CDR3 residues: CASRNLGQGTEAFF. The CDR3 DNA is TGTGCCAGCAGAAACCTGGGACAGGGTACTGAAGCTTTCTTT.

The CDR3: CASSLESGTREQFF. CDR3 DNA: TGTGCCAGCAGCTTAGAGAGTGGGACTAGAGAGCAGTTCTTC. This chain links TRBV7-3 with TRBJ2-1; 8 nucleotides agree with TRBD2. Germline V gives CDR1 SGHTA, CDR2 FQGTGA. V lost 2 bases to trimming and J lost 10 bases; unmatched junction nucleotides: 7. The CDR3 extends over 14 amino acids.

The genes are TRBV7-2 and TRBJ2-5; D may be TRBD2 (6 bases). V dropped 1 base and J dropped 2 bases, with 11 bases sitting between them. The length of the CDR3 is 15 residues. Per germline, CDR1 SGHTA and CDR2 FQGNSA. The CDR3 DNA follows: TGTGCCAGCAGCTTAGGGGGACTCCGACAAGAGACCCAGTACTTC. Its translation: CASSLGGLRQETQYF.

This chain links TRBV7-9 with TRBJ2-5, with 9 bases fitting TRBD2. J lost 2 bases, V lost 5 bases, and 6 bases had no gene match. This CDR3 comprises 15 residues. CDR1 is SEHNR, CDR2 FQNEAQ, per germline (reference sequence). This chain's CDR3 is CASSLPSGMQETQYF. As DNA, the CDR3 is TGTGCCAGCAGCCTCCCTAGCGGGATGCAAGAGACCCAGTACTTC. Looking up the rest from reference TRBV7-9 and TRBJ2-5 gives the full variable domain: DTGVSQNPRHKITKRGQNVTFRCDPISEHNRLYWYRQTLGQGPEFLTYFQNEAQLEKSRLLSDRFSAERPKGSFSTLEIQRTEQGDSAMYLCASSLPSGMQETQYFGPGTRLLVL.

V gene TRBV21-1 combines with J gene TRBJ2-7; TRBD2, the D gene given by the table, was not confirmed from the DNA. TRBV21-1 is an annotated pseudogene. This CDR3 has 14 residues. CDR3 bases: TGTGCCACCTCCCTAGCGGGAGCCTCCTACGAGCAGTACTTC. Its translation is CATSLAGASYEQYF.

The chain carries TRBV4-3 and TRBJ2-5; unclear D gene. The DNA end is more similar to TRBJ2-7, so the J call may be wrong. Germline lookup yields CDR1 LGHNA and CDR2 YSLEER. There are 15 residues in the CDR3. The CDR3, as DNA: TGCGCCAGCAGCCGAACACTCCTAGACTCCTACGAGCAGTACTTC. Translating it yields CASSRTLLDSYEQYF.

The chain uses TRBV6-4 and TRBJ2-2, with 8 bases that match TRBD1. The junction had 10 bases not matched to a gene; V was cut back by 6 bases and J by 4 bases. The CDR3 length is 16 residues. Germline V gene lookup returns CDR1 MRHNA and CDR2 SNTAGT. CDR3 residues: CASSPLPGQVTGELFF. The CDR3 DNA is TGTGCCAGCAGCCCTCTCCCGGGACAGGTCACCGGGGAGCTGTTTTTT.

The rearrangement links TRBV5-3 to TRBJ2-5, with a possible D match to TRBD1 (5 bases). TRBV5-3 is filed as an ORF, its function uncertain. The ends were cut back, 2 bases at V and 5 bases at J, with 16 bases in the middle. The CDR3 runs 15 residues. The CDR3 DNA sequence: TGTGCCAGAAGCTTTGACATAGGGGTACGTGAGACCCAGTACTTC. Protein product: CARSFDIGVRETQYF.

V gene TRBV28 combines with J gene TRBJ2-1; 15 bases match TRBD2. In germline, CDR1 is MDHEN, CDR2 SYDVKM. V lost 5 bases and J lost 11; bases outside the gene matches: 4. This CDR3 spans 14 amino acids. The CDR3 DNA sequence: TGTGCCAGCAGTCTCGGGACTAGCGGGAGGAAGCAGTTCTTC. It encodes CASSLGTSGRKQFF.

This rearrangement joins TRBV7-9 to TRBJ2-1, with a possible D match to TRBD2 (6 bases). This CDR3 comprises 15 residues. V lost 1 base and J lost 4, with 11 bases in between. Germline CDR1 is SEHNR and CDR2 is FQNEAQ (reference sequence). The DNA for the CDR3 is TGTGCCAGCAGCTTAGGGACTAACGAGTACAATGAGCAGTTCTTC. This encodes CASSLGTNEYNEQFF.

This chain uses TRBV6-5 with TRBJ2-4; weak D call: TRBD1 (5 bases). The germline V gene encodes CDR1 MNHEY and CDR2 SVGAGI. CDR3 size: 15 residues. The ends were cut back, 0 bases at V and 0 bases at J, with 6 bases in the middle. The CDR3 sequence is CASSYSGLAKNIQYF. CDR3 nucleotides: TGTGCCAGCAGTTACTCGGGGCTAGCCAAAAACATTCAGTACTTC.

The chain joins TRBV4-1 to TRBJ2-1; 10 bases are shared with TRBD2. V gave up 0 bases and J gave up 9 bases; unmatched junction bases: 8. Germline lookup yields CDR1 MGHRA and CDR2 YSYEKL. The CDR3 consists of 16 residues. The CDR3 DNA follows: TGCGCCAGCAGCCAAGATCAAAGCCTAGCGGGAGTTGAGCAGTTCTTC. Translation: CASSQDQSLAGVEQFF.

The rearrangement uses TRBV27 and TRBJ1-1, with no clear D. Trimming removed 5 bases at V and 5 bases at J, with 12 bases between. This CDR3 contains 13 residues. The germline V gene has CDR1 MNHEY and CDR2 SMNVEV (reference sequence). CDR3: CASSPTIQTEAFF. The CDR3 bases are TGTGCCAGCAGTCCCACCATACAGACTGAAGCTTTCTTT.

The rearrangement uses TRBV14 and TRBJ1-4, with D possibly matching TRBD1 (5 bases). The CDR3 spans 15 residues. The V gene lost 4 bases and the J gene lost 4 bases, with 13 bases spanning the gap. CDR1 is SGHDN and CDR2 is FVKESK in the germline V gene. The CDR3 bases are TGTGCCAGCAGCCCGCCAGGGAGGGTTAATGAAAAACTGTTTTTT. Its protein product is CASSPPGRVNEKLFF.

The chain joins TRBV5-5 to TRBJ1-5; TRBD1 matches 9 bases. The length of the CDR3 is 15 residues. CDR1 and CDR2 from the germline V gene are SGHKS and YYEKEE (reference sequence). V was clipped by 1 base and J by 7 bases; unmatched bases: 6. For the CDR3, the DNA is TGTGCCAGCAGCTTGAGCTCGACAGGGGGACAGCCCCAGCATTTT. This encodes CASSLSSTGGQPQHF.

The CDR3 DNA reads as TGTGCCAGCAGCGTAGGGTCCGGAACGGGACTAGCGTCTGCTAGCACAGATACGCAGTATTTT. It yields the protein CASSVGSGTGLASASTDTQYF. The chain employs TRBV9 and TRBJ2-3, with 10 bases aligning to TRBD2. V trimming: 0 bases; J trimming: 0 bases; junction bases outside the gene matches: 16. The CDR3 covers 21 residues. The germline gives CDR1 SGDLS, CDR2 YYNGEE.

The chain carries TRBV6-4 and TRBJ1-1; TRBD1 matches at 7 bases. Germline values: CDR1 MRHNA, CDR2 SNTAGT. This CDR3 contains 13 residues. Trimming took 6 bases from V and 2 from J; bases not matched to a gene: 3. The CDR3 reads CASRSGGNTEAFF. In DNA, the CDR3 is TGTGCCAGCAGATCAGGGGGTAACACTGAAGCTTTCTTT.

A word on this clone: Different DNA sequences within this sample yield the same CDR3. CDR3 protein: CASSLTGGGNQPQHF. CDR3 nucleotides: TGTGCCAGCAGTTTGACAGGGGGCGGCAATCAGCCCCAGCATTTT. The rearrangement links TRBV27 to TRBJ1-5, with 10 bases matching TRBD1. The germline V gene encodes CDR1 MNHEY and CDR2 SMNVEV (reference sequence). This CDR3 spans 15 amino acids. The ends lost 3 bases at V and 2 bases at J; junction bases unmatched: 1.

This clone has just a few counts. The genes are TRBV19 and TRBJ1-5; 7 nucleotides line up with TRBD1. With 5 bases clipped from V and 6 bases from J, the junction kept 7 bases outside the gene matches. The CDR3 is 14 amino acids. CDR1 and CDR2 from the germline V gene are LNHDA and SQIVND (reference sequence). CDR3 in amino acids: CASSGQTGFQPQHF. For the CDR3, the DNA is TGTGCCAGTAGTGGCCAGACAGGGTTTCAGCCCCAGCATTTT.

By its share, this clone is large. The V gene is TRBV4-2, the J gene TRBJ1-5; maybe TRBD1 (6 bases). Trimming cost V 0 bases and J 3 bases, with 12 bases left between them. CDR3 length equals 16 residues. Germline V gene sequence: CDR1 LGHNA, CDR2 YNFKEQ. CDR3 bases: TGTGCCAGCAGCCAAGATCGGACAGCCTACAATCAGCCCCAGCATTTT. Translated: CASSQDRTAYNQPQHF.

This clone came up once. The V gene is TRBV7-9, the J gene TRBJ2-5; perhaps TRBD2 as D (7 bases). V lost 1 base and J 1 base, leaving 16 bases between the germline ends. This CDR3 has 17 residues. Germline CDR1 and CDR2: SEHNR and FQNEAQ (reference sequence). The CDR3 nucleotides are TGTGCCAGCAGCTTAGTTCGGGGGGCTAGAGGCCAAGAGACCCAGTACTTC. This encodes CASSLVRGARGQETQYF.

A few counts support this clone. V and J are TRBV28 and TRBJ1-4; D may be TRBD1 (5 bases). The CDR3 covers 15 residues. Germline V gene lookup returns CDR1 MDHEN and CDR2 SYDVKM. The germline V and J ends were trimmed by 5 bases and 2 bases, with 12 bases remaining between them. As DNA, the CDR3 is TGTGCCAGCAGTAATTTCGGGGGGACTAATGAAAAACTGTTTTTT. Translated: CASSNFGGTNEKLFF. The variable domain in full, with the rest retrieved from reference TRBV28 and TRBJ1-4, is DVKVTQSSRYLVKRTGEKVFLECVQDMDHENMFWYRQDPGLGLRLIYFSYDVKMKEKGDIPEGYSVSREKKERFSLILESASTNQTSMYLCASSNFGGTNEKLFFGSGTQLSVL.

The chain carries TRBV5-4 and TRBJ2-1, with 9 positions matching TRBD1. Trimming removed 3 bases from V and 9 bases from J; junction bases left unmatched: 13. The CDR3 consists of 16 residues. Germline V lookup: CDR1 SGHNT, CDR2 YYREEE (reference sequence). CDR3 loop: CASSWIPGQGKVEQFF. The CDR3 bases are TGTGCCAGCAGCTGGATTCCGGGACAGGGAAAGGTTGAGCAGTTCTTC.

The chain's CDR3 is CASSLGQGPLEQYF. The CDR3 coding sequence is TGTGCCAGCAGCTTGGGACAGGGACCCTTGGAGCAGTACTTC. V is TRBV5-5 and J is TRBJ2-7; TRBD1 matches at 7 bases. V lost 0 bases to trimming and J lost 7 bases; unmatched junction nucleotides: 7. Germline lookup yields CDR1 SGHKS and CDR2 YYEKEE (reference sequence). CDR3 size: 14 residues.

The chain joins TRBV5-6 to TRBJ2-5, with 9 nucleotides matching TRBD2. The CDR3 length is 14 residues. Germline CDR1 reads SGHDT; CDR2 reads YYEEEE. V shed 2 bases and J 4 bases; nucleotides not matched to a gene: 3. The CDR3 protein is CASSFSGRGETQYF. CDR3 bases: TGTGCCAGCAGCTTTAGCGGGAGAGGAGAGACCCAGTACTTC.

V usage is TRBV27 and J usage is TRBJ2-2, with TRBD1 matching over 10 bases. CDR1 is MNHEY and CDR2 is SMNVEV in the germline V gene (reference sequence). J was trimmed by 6 bases and V by 3 bases; bases with no gene match: 4. The CDR3 is 15 amino acids. CDR3 sequence reads: CASSFWTGGPGELFF. The CDR3 DNA follows: TGTGCCAGCAGTTTTTGGACAGGGGGTCCCGGGGAGCTGTTTTTT.